This TCR beta chain emerged from a study of T cell repertoires in ileal Crohn's disease. Study-wide background: About half of patients got postoperative therapy: around 10 thiopurines, around 19 anti-TNF. Whole-study results and caveats: High-frequency clones were more common in sorted CD8 than CD4 cells. Clonality above 26.8% at surgery always came with endoscopic recurrence.

Noted time point: proximal margin of the surgical specimen (macroscopically non-inflamed). Included were adult ileal or ileocolonic Crohn's patients indicated for ileocolonic resection. This clone has only a few counts. As yet, its antigen is unknown. Germline CDR1 is MDHEN and CDR2 is SYDVKM. CDR3 length equals 15 residues. Trimming took 4 bases from V and 4 from J; bases not matched to a gene: 6. This table comes from immunoSEQ multiplex PCR, and its TCRdb copy is limited to in-frame clones, with some not included. The data show about 7,200 clones, 74% seen once. The source material was ileal tissue. The receptor comes from an adult with Crohn's disease. The chain uses TRBV28 and TRBJ2-5; 10 bases fit TRBD1. The CDR3 region is CASSYDRGRGETQYF. The CDR3 DNA follows: TGTGCCAGCAGTTACGACAGGGGGCGTGGAGAGACCCAGTACTTC. Supplemented by reference TRBV28 and TRBJ2-5, the full variable domain reads DVKVTQSSRYLVKRTGEKVFLECVQDMDHENMFWYRQDPGLGLRLIYFSYDVKMKEKGDIPEGYSVSREKKERFSLILESASTNQTSMYLCASSYDRGRGETQYFGPGTRLLVL.